This TCR beta chain was identified during a study of blood T cell repertoires in COVID-19. Germline V gives CDR1 LNHNV, CDR2 YYDKDF (reference sequence). CDR3 length equals 12 residues. V was cut by 5 bases and J by 8 bases, with 10 bases left in between. Sequenced by immunoSEQ multiplex PCR; TCRdb stores in-frame clones only, minus some. The sample yields around 90,000 clones, around 94% seen once. The clonotype comes from a woman aged 60-75 years with active COVID-19. Sequencing input: peripheral blood. The J gene is TRBJ2-1, the V gene TRBV15; no clear D. The CDR3 protein is CATSLNSDEQFF. The CDR3 DNA is TGTGCCACCAGCCTTAATTCGGATGAGCAGTTCTTC.